The clone carrying this TCR beta chain was recorded a few times. The antigen is unknown. This specimen belongs to a study of blood T cells in healthy people across ages. Across the whole study: Roughly one uniquely barcoded beta molecule per two T cells was captured. Study-wide points: Diversity of TCR beta per million T cells declined in a roughly linear way with age.

V was clipped by 5 bases and J by 7 bases, with 18 bases between them. The CDR3 sequence is 14 residues long. The germline CDR1 and CDR2 sequences are MNHEY and SVGAGI. Each individual donor underwent a draw of about 9.9 milliliters of peripheral blood. Primed by a sample-barcoded 5' primer and a J-beta primer mix, a second PCR proceeded for roughly 6 to 12 cycles. Using its own MiXCR run on the 5' RACE reads, TCRdb lists one record per CDR3 protein. The sample has about 1,500,000 distinct CDR3 sequences; about 43% are singletons. The TCR sequence derives from a young woman in good health. This chain links TRBV6-5 with TRBJ2-7; D perhaps matches TRBD1 (8 bases). Specimen: blood. CDR3 sequence reads: CASSKQGGSKEQYF. DNA for the CDR3: TGTGCCAGCAGTAAACAGGGGGGGTCCAAGGAGCAGTACTTC.